This TCR beta chain was captured in a study of blood T cell repertoires in COVID-19. On the study more broadly: Collection of acute and convalescent COVID-19 samples took place in the United States, Italy and Spain. Sources were T cells, B-cell-depleted T cells, or PBMCs; the material itself was cDNA or gDNA.

Original processing methods: Using reference gene primer amplification, nucleated cell counts were estimated. The assay was immunoSEQ multiplex PCR, and TCRdb's table has in-frame clones only and misses some. From that table come the V and J calls and clone size; the DNA was used to work out D and trimming. The profile shows about 260,000 clones, 75% to 90% of them singletons. This clonotype was sampled from a woman between 45 and 60 years old who had recovered from COVID-19. The sequencing sample was made of peripheral blood.

The CDR3 nucleotides are TGTGCCAGCAGGTTTCAGGGTCGCAATCAGCCCCAGCATTTT. This sequence encodes CASRFQGRNQPQHF. This chain joins TRBV28 and TRBJ1-5; a possible D gene is TRBD1 (5 bases). Trimming shortened V by 6 bases and J by 2 bases, and 11 bases separated the two germline ends. Germline V CDR1 and CDR2: MDHEN, SYDVKM. The CDR3 has 14 amino acids.